Included here is one TCR beta chain sequence, with context. This clone's antigen is unknown. Base qualities are not recorded, but no much larger clone differs from it by a single base. Library prep was done by the immunoSEQ multiplex PCR assay. Held by TCRdb, this immuneACCESS table contains in-frame sequences only and omits some clones. Under half of the omission traces to an unresolved V gene where checked; the cause of the rest is unknown. The sample table records 81,000 or so clones; 91% of these occur just once. The ten top clones hold about 3.8% of the sample. The sample belongs to a study of T cell changes during pregnancy in multiple sclerosis (dated by TCRdb to between 2018 and 2021). With respect to the entire study: The study looked at changes in the T cell repertoire across pregnancy in women with multiple sclerosis.

Per the germline V gene (reference sequence), SEHNR is the CDR1 and FQNEAQ is the CDR2. Taken from cysteine to phenylalanine, the CDR3 has 15 residues. Only the CDR3 part of the read is kept: 45 bases, read in frame from the first base. Relative to germline, V is 3 bases shorter and J is 4 bases shorter, with 14 bases between their ends. The input for sequencing was PBMCs, taken in the first trimester of pregnancy. The receptor was isolated from a female donor in good health, serving as a control in a pregnancy study. Some clones in this sample may be carry-over from other donors' samples. The V gene is TRBV7-9 and the J gene is TRBJ2-3; TRBD2 could be the D gene, as 6 bases match. For the CDR3, the sequence is CASSLISGVADTQYF. Read as DNA, the sequence is TGTGCCAGCAGCTTGATATCGGGAGTGGCAGATACGCAGTATTTT. Beyond the CDR3, the reference TRBV7-9 and TRBJ2-3 genes provide the residues; the full variable domain reads: DTGVSQNPRHKITKRGQNVTFRCDPISEHNRLYWYRQTLGQGPEFLTYFQNEAQLEKSRLLSDRFSAERPKGSFSTLEIQRTEQGDSAMYLCASSLISGVADTQYFGPGTRLTVL.